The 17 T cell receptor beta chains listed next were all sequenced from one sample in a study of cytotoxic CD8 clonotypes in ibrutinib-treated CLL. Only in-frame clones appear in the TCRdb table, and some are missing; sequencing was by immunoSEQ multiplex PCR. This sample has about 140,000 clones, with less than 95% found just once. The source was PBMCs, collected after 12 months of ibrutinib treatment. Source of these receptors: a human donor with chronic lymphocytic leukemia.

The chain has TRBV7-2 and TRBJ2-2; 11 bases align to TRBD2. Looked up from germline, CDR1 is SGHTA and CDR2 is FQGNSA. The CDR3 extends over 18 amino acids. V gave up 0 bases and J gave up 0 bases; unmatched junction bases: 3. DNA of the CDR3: TGTGCCAGCAGCTTAGCCCTGACTAGCGGGACGAACACCGGGGAGCTGTTTTTT. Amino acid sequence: CASSLALTSGTNTGELFF.

The CDR3 sequence is CASLGGSRGKMQRELFF. The CDR3 DNA reads as TGTGCCAGCCTGGGGGGTTCTAGAGGGAAGATGCAGAGGGAGCTGTTTTTT. The chain carries TRBV28 and TRBJ2-2; TRBD2 might be the D (6 bases). Germline CDR1 reads MDHEN; CDR2 reads SYDVKM. Trimming stripped 8 bases from V and 9 bases from J, with 28 bases between. The CDR3 extends over 17 amino acids.

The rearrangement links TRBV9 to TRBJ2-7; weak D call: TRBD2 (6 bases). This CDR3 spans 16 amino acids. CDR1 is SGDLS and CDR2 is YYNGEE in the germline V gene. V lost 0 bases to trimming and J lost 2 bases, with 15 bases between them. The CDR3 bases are TGTGCCAGCAGCGTAGGATCCAGCGGGTATGCCTACGAGCAGTACTTC. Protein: CASSVGSSGYAYEQYF.

The CDR3 nucleotides read TGTGCCAGCAGCTTAGGAATTCTAGCCAAAAACATTCAGTACTTC. It codes for CASSLGILAKNIQYF. The rearrangement links TRBV7-2 to TRBJ2-4; D not resolved. Germline V gene data show CDR1 as SGHTA and CDR2 as FQGNSA. V lost 1 base to trimming and J lost 0 bases, with 7 bases between them. The length of the CDR3 is 15 residues. Using reference TRBV7-2 and TRBJ2-4 for the parts outside the CDR3, the full variable domain is GAGVSQSPSNKVTEKGKDVELRCDPISGHTALYWYRQSLGQGLEFLIYFQGNSAPDKSGLPSDRFSAERTGGSVSTLTIQRTQQEDSAVYLCASSLGILAKNIQYFGAGTRLSVL.

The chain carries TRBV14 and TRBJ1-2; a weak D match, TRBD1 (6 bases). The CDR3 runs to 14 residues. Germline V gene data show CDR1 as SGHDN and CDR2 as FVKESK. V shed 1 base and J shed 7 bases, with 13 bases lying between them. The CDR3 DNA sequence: TGTGCCAGCAGCCAAGCGAATAGACAGGCTGGCTACACCTTC. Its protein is CASSQANRQAGYTF.

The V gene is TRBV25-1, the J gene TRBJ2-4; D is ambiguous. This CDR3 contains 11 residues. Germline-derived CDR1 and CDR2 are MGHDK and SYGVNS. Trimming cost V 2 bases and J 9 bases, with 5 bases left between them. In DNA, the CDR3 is TGTGCCAGCAGTGAAGGCAGCATTCAGTACTTC. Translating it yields CASSEGSIQYF.

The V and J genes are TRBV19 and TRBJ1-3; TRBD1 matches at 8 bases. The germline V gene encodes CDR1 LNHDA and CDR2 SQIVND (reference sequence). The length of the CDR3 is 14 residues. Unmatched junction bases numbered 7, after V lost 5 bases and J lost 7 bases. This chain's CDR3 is CASSPGQGPNTIYF. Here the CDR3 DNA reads TGTGCCAGTAGTCCCGGACAGGGCCCGAACACCATATATTTT.

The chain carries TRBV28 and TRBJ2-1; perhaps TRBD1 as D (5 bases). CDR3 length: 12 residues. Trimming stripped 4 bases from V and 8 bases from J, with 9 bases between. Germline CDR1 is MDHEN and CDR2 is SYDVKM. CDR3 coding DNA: TGTGCCAGCAGTTCCAGGGTAGATGAGCAGTTCTTC. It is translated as CASSSRVDEQFF. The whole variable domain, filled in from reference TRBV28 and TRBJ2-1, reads DVKVTQSSRYLVKRTGEKVFLECVQDMDHENMFWYRQDPGLGLRLIYFSYDVKMKEKGDIPEGYSVSREKKERFSLILESASTNQTSMYLCASSSRVDEQFFGPGTRLTVL.

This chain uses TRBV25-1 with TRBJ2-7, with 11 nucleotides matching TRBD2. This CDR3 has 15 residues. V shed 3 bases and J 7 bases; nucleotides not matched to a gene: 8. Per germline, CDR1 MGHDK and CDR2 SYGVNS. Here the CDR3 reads CASSDPTSGTREQYF. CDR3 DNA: TGTGCCAGCAGTGACCCGACTAGCGGGACAAGGGAGCAGTACTTC.

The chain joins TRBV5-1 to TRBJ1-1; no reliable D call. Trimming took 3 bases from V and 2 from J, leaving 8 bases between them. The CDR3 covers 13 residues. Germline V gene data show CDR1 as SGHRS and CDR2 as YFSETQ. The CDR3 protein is CASSWTDNTEAFF. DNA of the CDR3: TGCGCCAGCAGCTGGACCGATAACACTGAAGCTTTCTTT.

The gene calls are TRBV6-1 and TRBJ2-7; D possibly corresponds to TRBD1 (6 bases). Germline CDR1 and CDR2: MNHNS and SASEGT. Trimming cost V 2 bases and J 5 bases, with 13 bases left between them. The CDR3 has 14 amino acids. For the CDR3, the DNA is TGTGCCAGCAGTGAACAGGGGCGCGAAGACGAGCAGTACTTC. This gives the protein CASSEQGREDEQYF.

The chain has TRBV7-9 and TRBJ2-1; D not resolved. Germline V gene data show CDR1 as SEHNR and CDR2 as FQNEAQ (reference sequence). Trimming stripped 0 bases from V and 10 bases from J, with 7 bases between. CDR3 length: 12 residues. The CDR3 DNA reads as TGTGCCAGCAGCTTAGCTCCGTCCGAGCAGTTCTTC. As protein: CASSLAPSEQFF.

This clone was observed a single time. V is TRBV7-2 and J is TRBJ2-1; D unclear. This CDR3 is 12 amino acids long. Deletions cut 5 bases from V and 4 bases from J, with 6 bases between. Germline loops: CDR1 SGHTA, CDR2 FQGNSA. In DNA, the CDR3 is TGTGCCAGCAGCCCGACTTACAATGAGCAGTTCTTC. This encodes CASSPTYNEQFF.

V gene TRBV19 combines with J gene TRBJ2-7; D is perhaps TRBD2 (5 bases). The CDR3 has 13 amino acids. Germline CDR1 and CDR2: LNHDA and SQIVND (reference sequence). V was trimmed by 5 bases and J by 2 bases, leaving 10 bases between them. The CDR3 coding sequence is TGTGCCAGTAGTTCGACGGGGACCTACGAGCAGTACTTC. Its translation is CASSSTGTYEQYF.

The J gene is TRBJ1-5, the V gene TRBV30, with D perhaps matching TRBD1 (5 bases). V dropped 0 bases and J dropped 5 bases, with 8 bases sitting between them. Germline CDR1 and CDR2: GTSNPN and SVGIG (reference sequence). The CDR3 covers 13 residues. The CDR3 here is CAWSVRDDQPQHF. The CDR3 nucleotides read TGTGCCTGGAGTGTACGGGACGATCAGCCCCAGCATTTT.

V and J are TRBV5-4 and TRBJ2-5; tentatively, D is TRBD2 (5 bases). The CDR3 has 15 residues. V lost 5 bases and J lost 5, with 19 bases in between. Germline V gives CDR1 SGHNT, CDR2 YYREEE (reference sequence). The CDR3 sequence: CASRKKAGDRETQYF. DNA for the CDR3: TGTGCCAGCAGAAAGAAGGCCGGGGATCGGGAGACCCAGTACTTC.

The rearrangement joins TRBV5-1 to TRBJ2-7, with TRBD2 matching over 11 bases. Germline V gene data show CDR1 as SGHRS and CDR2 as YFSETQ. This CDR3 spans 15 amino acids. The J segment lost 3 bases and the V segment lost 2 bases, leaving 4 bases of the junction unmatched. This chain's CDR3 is CASSLTSGSGYEQYF. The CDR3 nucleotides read TGCGCCAGCAGCTTAACTAGCGGGAGTGGCTACGAGCAGTACTTC.